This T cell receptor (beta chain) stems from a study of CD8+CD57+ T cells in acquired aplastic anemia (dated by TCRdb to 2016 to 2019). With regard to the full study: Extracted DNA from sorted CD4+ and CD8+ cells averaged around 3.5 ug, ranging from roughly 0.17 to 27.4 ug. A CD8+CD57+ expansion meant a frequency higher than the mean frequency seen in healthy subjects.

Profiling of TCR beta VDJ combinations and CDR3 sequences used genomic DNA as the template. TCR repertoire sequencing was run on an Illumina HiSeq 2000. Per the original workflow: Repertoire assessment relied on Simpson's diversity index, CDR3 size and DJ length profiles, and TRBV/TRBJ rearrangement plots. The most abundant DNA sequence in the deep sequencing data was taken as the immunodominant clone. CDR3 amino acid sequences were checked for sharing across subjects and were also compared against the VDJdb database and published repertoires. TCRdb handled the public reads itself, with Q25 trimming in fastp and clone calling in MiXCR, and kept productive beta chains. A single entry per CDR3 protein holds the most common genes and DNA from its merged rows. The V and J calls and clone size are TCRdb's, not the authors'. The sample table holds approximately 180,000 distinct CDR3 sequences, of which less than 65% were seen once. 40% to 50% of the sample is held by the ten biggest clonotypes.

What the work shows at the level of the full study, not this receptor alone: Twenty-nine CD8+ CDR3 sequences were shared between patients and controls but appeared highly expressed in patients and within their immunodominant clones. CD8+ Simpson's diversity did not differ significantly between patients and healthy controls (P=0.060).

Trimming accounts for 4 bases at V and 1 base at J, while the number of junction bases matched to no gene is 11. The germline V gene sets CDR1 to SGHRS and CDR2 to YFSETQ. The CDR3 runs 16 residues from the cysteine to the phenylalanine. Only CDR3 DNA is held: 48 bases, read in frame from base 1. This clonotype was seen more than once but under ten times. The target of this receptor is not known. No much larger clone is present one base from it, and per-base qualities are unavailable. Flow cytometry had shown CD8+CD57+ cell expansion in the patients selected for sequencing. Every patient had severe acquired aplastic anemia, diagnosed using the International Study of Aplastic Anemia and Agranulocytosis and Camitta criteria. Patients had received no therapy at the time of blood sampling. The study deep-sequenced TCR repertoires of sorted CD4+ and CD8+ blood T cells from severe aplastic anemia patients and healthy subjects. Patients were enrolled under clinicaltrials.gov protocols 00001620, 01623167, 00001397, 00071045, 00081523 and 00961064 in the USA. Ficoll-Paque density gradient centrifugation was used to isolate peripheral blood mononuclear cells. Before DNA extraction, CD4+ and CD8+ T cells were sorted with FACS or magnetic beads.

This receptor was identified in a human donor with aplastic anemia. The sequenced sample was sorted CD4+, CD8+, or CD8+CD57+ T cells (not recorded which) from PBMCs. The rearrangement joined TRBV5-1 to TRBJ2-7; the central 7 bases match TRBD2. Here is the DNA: TGCGCCAGCAGCGGAGGAAGCGGGGAGGTTTCCTACGAGCAGTACTTC. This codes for CASSGGSGEVSYEQYF.